A selection of T cell receptor beta chains follows, all from one sample in a study of cytomegalovirus exposure and HLA in healthy donors. Some clones are missing from TCRdb's copy, which holds only in-frame ones; the method was immunoSEQ multiplex PCR. The repertoire holds roughly 190,000 clones, with 84% as singletons. Sequenced material: PBMCs. These receptor sequences come from a woman between 45 and 65 years old in good health and CMV-seropositive. Each CDR3 is given with its conserved first and last residue. A D gene is named only where the DNA matches it firmly. Size tells how often a clone was seen (once, few, many) or the class of an expanded clone, and some rows leave it out.

v_call	j_call	d_call	clone_size	cdr3_nt	cdr3_aa
TRBV19	TRBJ1-1	TRBD1	-	TGTGCCAGTAACCTGGGACAGGGGGTGAGGGACACTGAAGCTTTCTTT	CASNLGQGVRDTEAFF
TRBV14	TRBJ2-5	TRBD2	-	TGTGCCAGCAGCCAGCTACTAGCGGGGGCCGAGACCCAGTACTTC	CASSQLLAGAETQYF
TRBV6-5	TRBJ1-5	-	-	TGTGCCAGCAGTACACAGGGAGGGTTTGAGGCGCCCCAGCATTTT	CASSTQGGFEAPQHF
TRBV18	TRBJ2-2	TRBD2	-	TGTGCCAGCTCACCTCCGTCAGCGGGGGGGTACACCGGGGAGCTGTTTTTT	CASSPPSAGGYTGELFF
TRBV2	TRBJ1-4	-	-	TGTGCCAGCAGTGATCGGGCAGGCCGGGGAGAAAAACTGTTTTTT	CASSDRAGRGEKLFF
TRBV29-1	TRBJ2-7	-	-	TGCAGCGTTGAAGATTACGATTGGGCGCAGGGCGAAGCTAACTACGAGCAGTACTTC	CSVEDYDWAQGEANYEQYF
TRBV5-5	TRBJ2-3	-	-	TGTGCCAGCAGCTTGGAGGGGTTAGGAACAGATACGCAGTATTTT	CASSLEGLGTDTQYF
TRBV2	TRBJ2-2	-	-	TGTGCCAGCAAGACTACAGGGACGGACGGGGAGCTGTTTTTT	CASKTTGTDGELFF
TRBV2	TRBJ2-6	-	once	TGTGCCAGCAGTGAAGCCTCAGTCTCCTCTGGGGCCAACGTCCTGACTTTC	CASSEASVSSGANVLTF
TRBV4-1	TRBJ1-1	-	-	TGCGCCAGCAGCCAAGGACAGGCGAACACTGAAGCTTTCTTT	CASSQGQANTEAFF
TRBV14	TRBJ2-1	-	-	TGTGCCAGCAGCCAGCGGATAAGCTCCTACAATGAGCAGTTCTTC	CASSQRISSYNEQFF
TRBV29-1	TRBJ1-3	-	-	TGCAGCGAACCACCTGGGGGGGCTTCAGGAAACACCATATATTTT	CSEPPGGASGNTIYF
TRBV28	TRBJ1-2	-	-	TGTGCCAGCAGTTCGGGGTGGGACTATGGCTACACCTTC	CASSSGWDYGYTF
TRBV6-4	TRBJ2-5	TRBD2	-	TGTGCCAGCAGCCCAAGCGGGGGGGCCACGGACCAGTACTTC	CASSPSGGATDQYF
TRBV10-3	TRBJ1-2	-	-	TGTGCCATCAGTGACCGGGACTATGGCTACACCTTC	CAISDRDYGYTF
TRBV2	TRBJ1-2	-	-	TGTGCCAGCAGTGAAAGGGGTCAGGGCGATGGCTACACCTTC	CASSERGQGDGYTF
TRBV5-1	TRBJ2-2	TRBD1	few	TGCGCCAGCAGCTTGGGACAGGGTATCACCGGGGAGCTGTTTTTT	CASSLGQGITGELFF
TRBV6-1	TRBJ2-7	-	once	TGTGCCTCGGGAACCTACGAGCAGTACTTC	CASGTYEQYF
TRBV5-1	TRBJ2-1	-	-	TGCGCCAGCAGGTCACGGGGGAACGCCTACAATGAGCAGTTCTTC	CASRSRGNAYNEQFF
TRBV5-4	TRBJ2-2	TRBD1	-	TGTGCCAGCAGCCCGGACAGGACCGGGGAGCTGTTTTTT	CASSPDRTGELFF
TRBV29-1	TRBJ2-7	TRBD1	-	TGCAGCGTTGTTATTCAGGGGGCCTACGAGCAGTACTTC	CSVVIQGAYEQYF
TRBV7-2	TRBJ2-2	TRBD2	-	TGTGCCAGCAGCTTGGGACTAGCGAGAGCCGGGGAGCTGTTTTTT	CASSLGLARAGELFF
TRBV9	TRBJ2-4	TRBD1	-	TGTGCCAGCAGCGCGACGGGACAGGGAGGAAACATTCAGTACTTC	CASSATGQGGNIQYF
TRBV5-1	TRBJ2-7	-	-	TGCGCCAGCAGCTCCTCAGGAACCTACGAGCAGTACTTC	CASSSSGTYEQYF
TRBV18	TRBJ1-2	TRBD1	few	TGTGCCAGCTCACAACAGACAGGGGGGAACTACTATGGCTACACCTTC	CASSQQTGGNYYGYTF
TRBV29-1	TRBJ2-5	TRBD2	-	TGCAGCGTTGGACTAGCGGGGGGCCTCTACCAAGAGACCCAGTACTTC	CSVGLAGGLYQETQYF
TRBV6-6	TRBJ1-2	TRBD1	-	TGTGCCAGCAGCCAAACCTCAGGGGGCGGGCGCTACACCTTC	CASSQTSGGGRYTF
TRBV9	TRBJ2-1	TRBD2	-	TGTGCCAGCAGCGTGGGCGGGGGGGAAAATGAGCAGTTCTTC	CASSVGGGENEQFF
TRBV7-3	TRBJ2-5	TRBD2	-	TGTGCCAGCAGCTTAGCGGGGGGCTCACAAGAGACCCAGTACTTC	CASSLAGGSQETQYF
TRBV5-6	TRBJ1-1	-	few	TGTGCCAGCAGCTTGAACAGAATGAACACTGAAGCTTTCTTT	CASSLNRMNTEAFF
TRBV7-9	TRBJ2-1	TRBD2	-	TGTGCCAGCAGTCTTAACGGGGGGGGCACGCAGTTCTTC	CASSLNGGGTQFF